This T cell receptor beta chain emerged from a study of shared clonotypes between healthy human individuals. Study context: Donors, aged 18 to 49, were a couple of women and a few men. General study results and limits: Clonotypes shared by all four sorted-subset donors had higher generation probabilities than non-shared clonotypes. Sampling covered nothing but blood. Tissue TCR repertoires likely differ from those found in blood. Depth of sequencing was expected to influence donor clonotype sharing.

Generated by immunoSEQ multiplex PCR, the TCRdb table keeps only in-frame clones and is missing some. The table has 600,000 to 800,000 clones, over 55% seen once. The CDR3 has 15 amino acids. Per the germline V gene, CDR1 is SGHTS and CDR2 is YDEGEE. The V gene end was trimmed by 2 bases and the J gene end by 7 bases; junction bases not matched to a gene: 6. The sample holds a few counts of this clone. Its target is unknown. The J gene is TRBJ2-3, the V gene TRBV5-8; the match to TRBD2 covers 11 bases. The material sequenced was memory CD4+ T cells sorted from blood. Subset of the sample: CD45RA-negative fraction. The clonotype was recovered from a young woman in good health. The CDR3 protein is CASSLLASGRNTQYF. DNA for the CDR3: TGTGCCAGCAGCTTACTCGCTAGCGGGAGGAATACGCAGTATTTT.